Presented here are 29 T cell receptor beta chains from one specimen sequenced in a study of CD8 T cells in ankylosing spondylitis. Points from the study as a whole: Eight or nine highly homologous variants formed a TCR beta motif that appeared characteristic of ankylosing spondylitis blood.

What these receptors recognize is not known. MiXCR, applied by TCRdb to the 5' RACE reads, yields one record per CDR3 protein. This sample has about 210,000 distinct CDR3 sequences, with 7.3% found just once. Sequencing input: blood, either unsorted or a sorted T cell fraction (not recorded which). All receptors derive from a male donor with ankylosing spondylitis.

This clonotype showed up just a few times. This rearrangement joins TRBV11-1 to TRBJ1-1; tentatively, D is TRBD1 (6 bases). This CDR3 comprises 21 residues. Germline lookup yields CDR1 SGHAT and CDR2 FQDESV (reference sequence). V lost 1 base and J 0 bases, leaving 27 bases between the germline ends. CDR3 sequence reads: CASSLGLTRGERVRMNTEAFF. The CDR3 DNA sequence: TGTGCCAGCAGCTTAGGACTAACCAGGGGAGAACGGGTTCGGATGAACACTGAAGCTTTCTTT.

This clonotype was seen at least ten times. V is TRBV4-1 and J is TRBJ2-3; 9 bases match TRBD2. This CDR3 region has 16 residues. Germline assignment: CDR1 MGHRA and CDR2 YSYEKL. After removal of 0 bases from V and 1 base from J, the junction contained 2 bases not matched to a gene. The CDR3 here is CASSQDRTSGTDTQYF. CDR3 nucleotides: TGCGCCAGCAGCCAAGATAGGACTAGCGGCACAGATACGCAGTATTTT.

This clonotype was picked up many times. This rearrangement joins TRBV4-3 to TRBJ1-1; a weak D match, TRBD1 (5 bases). This CDR3 is built from 16 residues. The V gene lost 3 bases and the J gene lost 3 bases, with 17 bases spanning the gap. Germline V gene lookup returns CDR1 LGHNA and CDR2 YSLEER. CDR3 DNA sequence: TGCGCCAGCAGCCAGGCGCGGGGCTGGGGGGACACTGAAGCTTTCTTT. Its translation is CASSQARGWGDTEAFF.

This chain uses TRBV15 with TRBJ1-3, with no clear D. Between the trimmed V and J ends, which lost 6 bases and 0 bases, there was a span of 12 bases. Germline lookup yields CDR1 LNHNV and CDR2 YYDKDF (reference sequence). This CDR3 is 15 amino acids long. The CDR3 spells CATRLDGSSGNTIYF. CDR3 coding DNA: TGTGCCACCAGGTTGGACGGGAGCTCTGGAAACACCATATATTTT.

This clonotype has at least ten counts. The chain has TRBV27 and TRBJ2-5; 11 nucleotides line up with TRBD2. This CDR3 is 15 amino acids long. J gave up 4 bases and V 5 bases, and 6 bases lay outside the gene matches. In germline, CDR1 is MNHEY, CDR2 SMNVEV (reference sequence). DNA for the CDR3: TGTGCCAGCAGTCCCAGACTAGCGGGACCAGAGACCCAGTACTTC. Translation: CASSPRLAGPETQYF.

The chain has TRBV19 and TRBJ2-7, with D perhaps TRBD1 (6 bases). Germline CDR1 and CDR2: LNHDA and SQIVND (reference sequence). Trimming stripped 0 bases from V and 3 bases from J, with 12 bases between. The length of the CDR3 is 15 residues. CDR3 region: CASSIDPTGIYEQYF. The CDR3 DNA reads as TGTGCCAGTAGTATAGATCCTACAGGGATCTACGAGCAGTACTTC.

The sample holds many counts of this clonotype. The chain has TRBV6-5 and TRBJ1-5; D call uncertain. Germline CDR1 is MNHEY and CDR2 is SVGAGI. CDR3 length: 15 residues. V dropped 2 bases and J dropped 0 bases, with 8 bases sitting between them. CDR3 sequence: CASSYARFSNQPQHF. The CDR3 DNA is TGTGCCAGCAGTTACGCGCGATTTAGCAATCAGCCCCAGCATTTT.

The J gene is TRBJ1-1, the V gene TRBV5-5; 10 bases align to TRBD1. There are 13 residues in the CDR3. CDR1 and CDR2 from the germline V gene are SGHKS and YYEKEE (reference sequence). V shed 3 bases and J 6 bases; nucleotides not matched to a gene: 2. The CDR3 here is CASSSGQGAEAFF. CDR3 bases: TGTGCCAGCAGCTCCGGACAGGGGGCTGAAGCTTTCTTT.

This clonotype was seen many times. CDR3 in amino acids: CASSLAGDGNQPQHF. In DNA, the CDR3 is TGTGCCAGCAGCTTAGCGGGGGACGGCAATCAGCCCCAGCATTTT. The chain uses TRBV7-9 and TRBJ1-5, with a tentative D call TRBD1 (5 bases). The CDR3 is 15 amino acids. Trimming removed 0 bases at V and 2 bases at J, with 8 bases between. CDR1 and CDR2 (germline): SEHNR, FQNEAQ (reference sequence).

This clonotype was seen many times. The V and J genes are TRBV5-1 and TRBJ2-7, with D possibly called TRBD1 or TRBD2 (5 bases each). The CDR3 consists of 12 residues. Trimming pared 4 bases from V and 11 bases from J, leaving 16 bases between. Germline V gene sequence: CDR1 SGHRS, CDR2 YFSETQ. The DNA of the CDR3 is TGCGCCAGCAGCGGATCCGGGACCCTGGAGTACTTC. Residues: CASSGSGTLEYF. Drawing the rest from reference TRBV5-1 and TRBJ2-7, the complete variable domain is KAGVTQTPRYLIKTRGQQVTLSCSPISGHRSVSWYQQTPGQGLQFLFEYFSETQRNKGNFPGRFSGRQFSNSRSEMNVSTLELGDSALYLCASSGSGTLEYFGPGTRLTVT.

This clonotype was seen ten or more times. V usage is TRBV9 and J usage is TRBJ2-4; 11 bases line up with TRBD1. This CDR3 region has 14 residues. V shed 3 bases and J 6 bases; nucleotides not matched to a gene: 2. Per germline, CDR1 SGDLS and CDR2 YYNGEE. CDR3 protein: CASSAGTGGNIQYF. In DNA, the CDR3 is TGTGCCAGCAGCGCTGGGACAGGGGGAAACATTCAGTACTTC.

This clonotype appeared a few times. The chain combines TRBV5-5 with TRBJ2-7; TRBD2 might be the D (5 bases). Germline-derived CDR1 and CDR2 are SGHKS and YYEKEE (reference sequence). V was trimmed by 0 bases and J by 2 bases, leaving 12 bases between them. CDR3 length: 15 amino acids. CDR3 region: CASSLDRGAPYEQYF. The CDR3 coding sequence is TGTGCCAGCAGCTTGGACCGGGGAGCTCCCTACGAGCAGTACTTC.

In its sample, this clonotype was seen many times. The rearrangement joins TRBV9 to TRBJ1-1, with D unclear. CDR3 length equals 12 residues. The germline CDR1 and CDR2 sequences are SGDLS and YYNGEE. V was pared by 0 bases and J by 7 bases, with 7 bases between. The CDR3 loop reads CASSVVDGEAFF. The CDR3 DNA follows: TGTGCCAGCAGCGTAGTGGACGGTGAAGCTTTCTTT.

Many counts were recorded for this clonotype. The chain couples TRBV27 to TRBJ2-1; 9 nucleotides line up with TRBD2. CDR3 length equals 15 residues. Germline lookup yields CDR1 MNHEY and CDR2 SMNVEV (reference sequence). The trim removed 7 bases at V and 4 bases at J, leaving 8 bases unmatched. The CDR3 sequence is CASNPGLAGYNEQFF. As DNA, the CDR3 is TGTGCCAGCAACCCGGGGCTAGCGGGGTACAATGAGCAGTTCTTC.

This chain joins TRBV11-2 and TRBJ2-3; D possibly corresponds to TRBD1 (7 bases). CDR3 length: 15 residues. Germline-derived CDR1 and CDR2 are SGHAT and FQNNGV. V lost 4 bases and J 3 bases, leaving 14 bases between the germline ends. The chain's CDR3 is CASSSSTGRTDTQYF. The CDR3 region has the DNA TGTGCCAGCAGCTCATCGACAGGGAGGACAGATACGCAGTATTTT.

This clonotype was recorded many times. This chain joins TRBV5-1 and TRBJ2-7; D not resolved. The germline CDR1 and CDR2 sequences are SGHRS and YFSETQ. V shed 4 bases and J shed 1 base, with 15 bases lying between them. The CDR3 has 15 amino acids. This chain's CDR3 is CASSVPDGRSYEQYF. The CDR3, as DNA: TGCGCCAGCAGCGTACCGGACGGAAGATCCTACGAGCAGTACTTC.

This clonotype was counted at least ten times. This CDR3 reads CAIPGLAEGTGELFF. DNA for the CDR3: TGTGCCATCCCGGGACTAGCGGAGGGCACCGGGGAGCTGTTTTTT. The V and J genes are TRBV10-3 and TRBJ2-2, with 11 bases that match TRBD2. Germline V CDR1 and CDR2: ENHRY, SYGVKD. CDR3 size: 15 residues. The ends lost 8 bases at V and 4 bases at J; junction bases unmatched: 6.

This clonotype was seen ten or more times. The chain combines TRBV25-1 with TRBJ2-3; D call uncertain. V gave up 6 bases and J gave up 4 bases, with 8 bases separating them. Germline-derived CDR1 and CDR2 are MGHDK and SYGVNS. The CDR3 is 12 amino acids. The CDR3 DNA follows: TGTGCCAGCAGAATCCCCCCAGATACGCAGTATTTT. Its translation is CASRIPPDTQYF.

The table lists this clonotype with many counts. This chain uses TRBV12-3 or TRBV12-4 with TRBJ2-7; possibly TRBD2 for D (6 bases). The CDR3 consists of 15 residues. The V gene lost 6 bases and the J gene lost 2 bases, with 17 bases spanning the gap. The DNA of the CDR3 is TGTGCCAGCAGCTTTGCGGCGGGGTCAACCTACGAGCAGTACTTC. This translates into CASSFAAGSTYEQYF.

This clonotype was observed at least ten times. V is TRBV6-1 and J is TRBJ1-5, with TRBD1 identical over 7 bases. V was clipped by 6 bases and J by 4 bases; unmatched bases: 3. CDR3 length: 13 amino acids. Germline-derived CDR1 and CDR2 are MNHNS and SASEGT. The CDR3 nucleotides read TGTGCCAGCAGGACAGGGCTAAATCAGCCCCAGCATTTT. It is translated as CASRTGLNQPQHF.

This chain links TRBV5-1 with TRBJ2-1; unclear D gene. V shed 4 bases and J shed 10 bases, with 15 bases lying between them. Germline V lookup: CDR1 SGHRS, CDR2 YFSETQ. The length of the CDR3 is 13 residues. In nucleotides, the CDR3 is TGCGCCAGCAGCCCCAGGACCCCGCCGGAGCAGTTCTTC. Protein sequence: CASSPRTPPEQFF.

This clonotype was seen ten or more times. The rearrangement links TRBV29-1 to TRBJ1-1; D gene ambiguous. The CDR3 runs 13 residues. V lost 4 bases, J lost 2 bases, and 11 bases lay in between. Germline loops: CDR1 SQVTM, CDR2 ANQGSEA. In nucleotides, the CDR3 is TGCAGCGTTGTGGCCTCTTTAAACACTGAAGCTTTCTTT. The encoded protein is CSVVASLNTEAFF.

This clonotype was seen ten or more times. The chain joins TRBV29-1 to TRBJ2-7; possibly TRBD2 for D (6 bases). Germline CDR1 reads SQVTM; CDR2 reads ANQGSEA. V shed 6 bases and J shed 4 bases, with 10 bases lying between them. The CDR3 runs 11 residues. The CDR3 loop is CSVSREYEQYF. In DNA form, the CDR3 reads TGCAGCGTCTCTCGGGAGTACGAGCAGTACTTC.

The table lists this clonotype with many counts. This chain uses TRBV27 with TRBJ2-2, with D possibly matching TRBD2 (6 bases). CDR3 length: 14 amino acids. Germline V gene data show CDR1 as MNHEY and CDR2 as SMNVEV (reference sequence). Trimming took 2 bases from V and 6 from J, leaving 10 bases between them. Here the CDR3 reads CASSLNGGSGELFF. The DNA for the CDR3 is TGTGCCAGCAGTTTAAACGGGGGTTCCGGGGAGCTGTTTTTT.

This clonotype was recorded at least ten times. The genes are TRBV24-1 and TRBJ2-7; TRBD2 matches 8 bases. The junction had 7 bases not matched to a gene; V was cut back by 4 bases and J by 3 bases. This CDR3 region has 15 residues. CDR1 and CDR2 (germline): KGHDR, SFDVKD. The CDR3 bases are TGTGCCACCAGTGACTCGACTAGCGCGAACTACGAGCAGTACTTC. Translated: CATSDSTSANYEQYF.

This clonotype came up many times. This chain links TRBV7-2 with TRBJ2-3; TRBD2 aligns across 8 bases. The CDR3 covers 14 residues. CDR1 is SGHTA and CDR2 is FQGNSA in the germline V gene. V trimming: 5 bases; J trimming: 5 bases; junction bases outside the gene matches: 6. In DNA, the CDR3 is TGTGCCAGCAGCAAAACTAGCGGAGGAGATACGCAGTATTTT. It translates to CASSKTSGGDTQYF.

This clonotype was observed many times. The genes are TRBV20-1 and TRBJ1-3; 10 bases are a match to TRBD1. The CDR3 runs 14 residues. In germline, CDR1 is DFQATT, CDR2 SNEGSKA (reference sequence). The trim removed 5 bases at V and 3 bases at J, leaving 4 bases unmatched. CDR3 amino acids: CSAYRDRGGNTIYF. The CDR3 region has the DNA TGCAGTGCTTACCGGGACAGGGGTGGAAACACCATATATTTT.

This clonotype was picked up one time. A much bigger clone sits one base away, suggesting this may be a read error. The chain uses TRBV5-1 and TRBJ1-1; D gene unclear. CDR1 is SGHRS, CDR2 YFSETQ, per germline. The CDR3 extends over 14 amino acids. The CDR3 region is CASRLALLGTEAFF. CDR3 nucleotides: TGCGCCAGCAGATTGGCCCTGCTAGGGACTGAAGCTTTCTTT.

This clonotype came up many times. The chain has TRBV29-1 and TRBJ2-5, with TRBD2 as a possible D gene (6 bases). CDR3 size: 14 residues. From germline, CDR1 is SQVTM and CDR2 ANQGSEA. Trimming cost V 6 bases and J 5 bases, with 19 bases left between them. CDR3 in amino acids: CSVAGPLGGETQYF. The CDR3 DNA reads TGCAGCGTAGCTGGACCTCTAGGAGGGGAGACCCAGTACTTC.